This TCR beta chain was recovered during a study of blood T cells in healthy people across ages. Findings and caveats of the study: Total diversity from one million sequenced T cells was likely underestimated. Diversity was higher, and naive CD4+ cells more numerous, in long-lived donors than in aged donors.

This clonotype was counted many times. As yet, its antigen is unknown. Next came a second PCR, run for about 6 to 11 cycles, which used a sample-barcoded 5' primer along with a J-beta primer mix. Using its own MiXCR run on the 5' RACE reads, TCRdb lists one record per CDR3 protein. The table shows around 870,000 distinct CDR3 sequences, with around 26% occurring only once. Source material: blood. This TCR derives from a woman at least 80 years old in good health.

The CDR3 DNA is TGCAGTGTGAGGGACAGGGGTAACTATGGCTACACCTTC. It yields the protein CSVRDRGNYGYTF. V usage is TRBV20-1 and J usage is TRBJ1-2; 10 nucleotides line up with TRBD1. Per germline, CDR1 DFQATT and CDR2 SNEGSKA (reference sequence). V trimming: 7 bases; J trimming: 1 base; junction bases outside the gene matches: 3. The CDR3 extends over 13 amino acids.